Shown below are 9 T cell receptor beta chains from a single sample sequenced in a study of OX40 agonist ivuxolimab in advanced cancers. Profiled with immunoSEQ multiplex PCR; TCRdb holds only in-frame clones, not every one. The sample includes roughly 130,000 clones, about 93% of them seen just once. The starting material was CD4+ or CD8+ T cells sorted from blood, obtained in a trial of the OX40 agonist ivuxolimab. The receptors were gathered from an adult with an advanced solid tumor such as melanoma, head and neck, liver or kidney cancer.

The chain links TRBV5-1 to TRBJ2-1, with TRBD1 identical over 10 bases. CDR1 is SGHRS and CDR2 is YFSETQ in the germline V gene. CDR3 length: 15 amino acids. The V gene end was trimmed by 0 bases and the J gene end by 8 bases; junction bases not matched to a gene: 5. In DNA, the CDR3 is TGCGCCAGCAGCTTGGGACAGGGGGCCAGGGATGAGCAGTTCTTC. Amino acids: CASSLGQGARDEQFF.

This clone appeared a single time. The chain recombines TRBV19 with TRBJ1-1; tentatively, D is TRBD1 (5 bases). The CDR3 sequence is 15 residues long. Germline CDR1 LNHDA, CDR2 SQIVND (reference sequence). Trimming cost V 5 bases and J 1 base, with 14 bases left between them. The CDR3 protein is CASSQPDRKNTEAFF. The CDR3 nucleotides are TGTGCCAGTAGTCAGCCAGACAGAAAGAACACTGAAGCTTTCTTT.

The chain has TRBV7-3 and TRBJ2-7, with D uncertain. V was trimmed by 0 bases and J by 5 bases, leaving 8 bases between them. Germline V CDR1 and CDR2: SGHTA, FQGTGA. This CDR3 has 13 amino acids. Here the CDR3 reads CASSLTSAHEQYF. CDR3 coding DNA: TGTGCCAGCAGCTTAACTAGTGCCCACGAGCAGTACTTC.

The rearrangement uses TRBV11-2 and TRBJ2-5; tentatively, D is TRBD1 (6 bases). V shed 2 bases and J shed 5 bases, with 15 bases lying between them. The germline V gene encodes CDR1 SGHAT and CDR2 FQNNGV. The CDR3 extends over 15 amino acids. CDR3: CASSLSPLRGETQYF. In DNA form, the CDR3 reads TGTGCCAGCAGCTTATCGCCCCTTAGGGGGGAGACCCAGTACTTC. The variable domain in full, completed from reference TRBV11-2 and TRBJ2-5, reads EAGVAQSPRYKIIEKRQSVAFWCNPISGHATLYWYQQILGQGPKLLIQFQNNGVVDDSQLPKDRFSAERLKGVDSTLKIQPAKLEDSAVYLCASSLSPLRGETQYFGPGTRLLVL.

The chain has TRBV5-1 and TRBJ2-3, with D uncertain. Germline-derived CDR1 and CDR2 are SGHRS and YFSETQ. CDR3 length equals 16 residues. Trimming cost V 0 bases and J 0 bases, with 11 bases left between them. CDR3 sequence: CASSLEARWSTDTQYF. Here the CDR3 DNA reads TGCGCCAGCAGCTTGGAGGCCAGGTGGAGCACAGATACGCAGTATTTT.

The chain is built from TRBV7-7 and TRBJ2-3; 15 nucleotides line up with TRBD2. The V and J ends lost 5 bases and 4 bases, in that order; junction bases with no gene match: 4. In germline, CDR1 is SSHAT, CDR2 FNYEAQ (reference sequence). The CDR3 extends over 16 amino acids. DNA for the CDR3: TGTGCCAGCAGCCTAGGACTAGCGGGGGGGCCAGATACGCAGTATTTT. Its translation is CASSLGLAGGPDTQYF.

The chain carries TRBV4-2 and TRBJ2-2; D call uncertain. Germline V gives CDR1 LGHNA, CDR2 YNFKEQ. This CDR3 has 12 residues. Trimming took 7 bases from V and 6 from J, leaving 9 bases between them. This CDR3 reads CASTIGPGELFF. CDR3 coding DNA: TGTGCCAGCACTATAGGACCCGGGGAGCTGTTTTTT.

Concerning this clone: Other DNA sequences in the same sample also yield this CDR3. The CDR3 bases are TGTGCCAGTAGCCGACAGGGGAATCAGCCCCAGCATTTT. This sequence encodes CASSRQGNQPQHF. The gene calls are TRBV19 and TRBJ1-5, with 8 positions matching TRBD1. After removal of 6 bases from V and 4 bases from J, the junction contained 2 bases not matched to a gene. CDR3 length equals 13 residues. Germline lookup yields CDR1 LNHDA and CDR2 SQIVND (reference sequence).

In DNA, the CDR3 is TGTGCCAGCAGCCCGCAGGCCTGGGGCACTGAAGCTTTCTTT. This codes for CASSPQAWGTEAFF. V usage is TRBV6-5 and J usage is TRBJ1-1; D remains ambiguous. Germline V CDR1 and CDR2: MNHEY, SVGAGI. Trimming took 6 bases from V and 4 from J, leaving 15 bases between them. The CDR3 covers 14 residues.